The clone carrying this T cell receptor beta chain has a handful of counts. Its matching antigen is unknown. The data derive from a study of blood T cells in healthy people across ages. Then a second PCR, running about 6 to 11 cycles, was carried out with a sample-barcoded 5' primer and a J-beta primer mix. With 12 random nucleotides, a template-switch adaptor tagged each individual cDNA molecule. TCRdb re-analysed the 5' RACE reads in MiXCR, keeping a single row per CDR3 protein. The repertoire holds some 1.5 million distinct CDR3 sequences, with 28% as singletons. The germline V gene encodes CDR1 SQVTM and CDR2 ANQGSEA. The CDR3 contains 15 residues. The germline V and J ends were trimmed by 3 bases and 5 bases, with 19 bases remaining between them. Whole-study results and caveats: Among long-lived donors, naive CD4+ cells were more numerous and diversity higher than in aged donors.

This sequence joins TRBV29-1 and TRBJ1-1; TRBD1 might be the D (6 bases). The sequence was obtained from a woman in her thirties in good health. Sequences were obtained from blood. The chain's CDR3 is CSVDSDKGGETEAFF. The DNA for the CDR3 is TGCAGCGTTGATTCTGATAAAGGGGGGGAGACTGAAGCTTTCTTT.